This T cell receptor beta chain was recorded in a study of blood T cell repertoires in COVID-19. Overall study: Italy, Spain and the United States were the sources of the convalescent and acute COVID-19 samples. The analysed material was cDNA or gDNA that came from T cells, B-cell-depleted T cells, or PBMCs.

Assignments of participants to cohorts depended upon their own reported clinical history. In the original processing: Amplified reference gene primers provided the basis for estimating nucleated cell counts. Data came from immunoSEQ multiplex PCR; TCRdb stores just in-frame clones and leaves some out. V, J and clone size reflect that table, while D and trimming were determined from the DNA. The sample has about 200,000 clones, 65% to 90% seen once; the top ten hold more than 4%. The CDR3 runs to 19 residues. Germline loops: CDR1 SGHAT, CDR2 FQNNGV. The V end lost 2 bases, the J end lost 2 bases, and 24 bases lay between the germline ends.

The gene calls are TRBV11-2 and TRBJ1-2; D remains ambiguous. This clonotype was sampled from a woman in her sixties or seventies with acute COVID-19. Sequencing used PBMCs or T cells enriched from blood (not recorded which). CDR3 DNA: TGTGCCAGCAGCTTATTCTCCCGCGCCGTGGGCGTTCCGAACTATGGCTACACCTTC. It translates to CASSLFSRAVGVPNYGYTF.